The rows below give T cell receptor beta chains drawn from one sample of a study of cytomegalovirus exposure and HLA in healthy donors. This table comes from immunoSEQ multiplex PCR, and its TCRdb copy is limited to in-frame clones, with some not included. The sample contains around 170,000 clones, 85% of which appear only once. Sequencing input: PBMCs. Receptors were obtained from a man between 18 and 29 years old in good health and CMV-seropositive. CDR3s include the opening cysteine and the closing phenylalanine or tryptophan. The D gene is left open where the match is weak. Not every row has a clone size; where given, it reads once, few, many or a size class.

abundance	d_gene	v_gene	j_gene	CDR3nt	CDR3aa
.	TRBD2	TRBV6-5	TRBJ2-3	TGTGCCAGCACCCTGACTAGCGGGGGCACAGATACGCAGTATTTT	CASTLTSGGTDTQYF
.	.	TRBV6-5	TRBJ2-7	TGTGCCAGCAGTCACAGCTATTTTCAGTACGAGCAGTACTTC	CASSHSYFQYEQYF
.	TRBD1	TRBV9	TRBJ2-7	TGTGCCAGCAGCAGACTCGGGACAGGGTCCTACGAGCAGTACTTC	CASSRLGTGSYEQYF
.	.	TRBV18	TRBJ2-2	TGTGCCAGCTCACCACCCGGGACAAGGGACACCGGGGAGCTGTTTTTT	CASSPPGTRDTGELFF
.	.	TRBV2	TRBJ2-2	TGTGCCAGCAGTGCCCGGGAGCCCCCCGGGGAGCTGTTTTTT	CASSAREPPGELFF
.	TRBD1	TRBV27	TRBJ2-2	TGTGCCAGCAGCCTTGGACAGGGGTACGGGGAGCTGTTTTTT	CASSLGQGYGELFF
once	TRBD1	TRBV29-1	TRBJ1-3	TGCAGCGTTTATCAGGGGGCCGGAAACACCATATATTTT	CSVYQGAGNTIYF
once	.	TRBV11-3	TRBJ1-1	TGTGCCAGCCAGCTAGACACTGAAGCTTTCTTT	CASQLDTEAFF
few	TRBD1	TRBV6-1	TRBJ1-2	TGTGCCAGCAGTGAAGAGGCGGGGGGAGTAGGGGGCCTGTATGGCTACACCTTC	CASSEEAGGVGGLYGYTF
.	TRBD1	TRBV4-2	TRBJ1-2	TGTGCCAGCAGCCAAGCGATGGGACAGGCAGATGGCTACACCTTC	CASSQAMGQADGYTF
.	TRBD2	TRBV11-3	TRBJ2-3	TGTGCCAGCAGCCAAAGCGGGAGGGGTCCAGATACGCAGTATTTT	CASSQSGRGPDTQYF
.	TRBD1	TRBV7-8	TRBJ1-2	TGTGCCAGCAGCTTAAGCCCTACAGGGGGCCCGTATGGCTACACCTTC	CASSLSPTGGPYGYTF
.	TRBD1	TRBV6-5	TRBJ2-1	TGTGCCAGCAGGTTGACAGGGGGCGACTACAATGAGCAGTTCTTC	CASRLTGGDYNEQFF
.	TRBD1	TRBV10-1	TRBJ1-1	TGCGCCAGCAGCGCGACAGGGATCGCCGAAGCTTTCTTT	CASSATGIAEAFF
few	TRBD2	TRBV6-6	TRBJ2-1	TGTGCCGTCTATCTTAGCGGGGAGCAGTTCTTC	CAVYLSGEQFF
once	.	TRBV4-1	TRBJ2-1	TGCGCCAGCAGCCCAGTCGATCCCAGGGAGGTATCCTACAATGAGCAGTTCTTC	CASSPVDPREVSYNEQFF
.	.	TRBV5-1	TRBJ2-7	TGCGCCAGCAGCTTCGGGTCCTCCTACGAGCAGTACTTC	CASSFGSSYEQYF